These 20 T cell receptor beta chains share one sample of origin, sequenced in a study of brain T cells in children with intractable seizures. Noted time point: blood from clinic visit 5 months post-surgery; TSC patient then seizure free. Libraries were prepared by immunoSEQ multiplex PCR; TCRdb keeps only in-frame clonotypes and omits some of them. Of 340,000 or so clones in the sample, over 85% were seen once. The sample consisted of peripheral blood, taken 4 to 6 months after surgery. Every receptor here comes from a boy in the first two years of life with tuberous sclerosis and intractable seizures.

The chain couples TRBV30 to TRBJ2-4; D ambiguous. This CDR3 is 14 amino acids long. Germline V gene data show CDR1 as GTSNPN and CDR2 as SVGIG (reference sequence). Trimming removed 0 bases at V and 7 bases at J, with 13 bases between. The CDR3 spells CAWSVRLIGNIQYF. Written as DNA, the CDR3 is TGTGCCTGGAGTGTCCGTCTAATCGGGAACATTCAGTACTTC.

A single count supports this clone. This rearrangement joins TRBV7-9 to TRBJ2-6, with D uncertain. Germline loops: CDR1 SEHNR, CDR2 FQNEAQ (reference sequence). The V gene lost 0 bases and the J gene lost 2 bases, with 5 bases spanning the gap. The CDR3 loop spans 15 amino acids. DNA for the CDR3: TGTGCCAGCAGCTTAGCGGGTGCTGGGGCCAACGTCCTGACTTTC. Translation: CASSLAGAGANVLTF.

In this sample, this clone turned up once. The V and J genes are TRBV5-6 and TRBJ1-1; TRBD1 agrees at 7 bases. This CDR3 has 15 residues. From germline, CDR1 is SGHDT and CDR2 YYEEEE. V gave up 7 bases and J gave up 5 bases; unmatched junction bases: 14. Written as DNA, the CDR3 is TGTGCCAGCTTCCAGACAGGGAGCTTTTATACTGAAGCTTTCTTT. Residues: CASFQTGSFYTEAFF.

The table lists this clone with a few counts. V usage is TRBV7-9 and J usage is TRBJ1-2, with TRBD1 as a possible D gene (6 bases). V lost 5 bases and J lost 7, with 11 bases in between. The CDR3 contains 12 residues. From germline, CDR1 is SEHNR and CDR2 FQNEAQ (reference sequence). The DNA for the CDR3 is TGTGCCAGCAGCCCGTCGGGGGCTGGCTACACCTTC. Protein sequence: CASSPSGAGYTF. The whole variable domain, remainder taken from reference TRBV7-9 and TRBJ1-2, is DTGVSQNPRHKITKRGQNVTFRCDPISEHNRLYWYRQTLGQGPEFLTYFQNEAQLEKSRLLSDRFSAERPKGSFSTLEIQRTEQGDSAMYLCASSPSGAGYTFGSGTRLTVV.

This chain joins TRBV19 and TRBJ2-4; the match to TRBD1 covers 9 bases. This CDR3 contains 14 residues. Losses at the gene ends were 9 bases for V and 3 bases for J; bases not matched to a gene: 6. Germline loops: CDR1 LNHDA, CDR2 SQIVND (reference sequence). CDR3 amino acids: CASLSGQGKNIQYF. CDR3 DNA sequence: TGTGCCAGCCTATCGGGACAGGGCAAAAACATTCAGTACTTC.

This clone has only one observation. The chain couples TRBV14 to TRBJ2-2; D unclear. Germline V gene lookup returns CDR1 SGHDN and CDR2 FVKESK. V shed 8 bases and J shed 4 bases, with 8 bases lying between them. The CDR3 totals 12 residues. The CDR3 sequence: CASAAPTGELFF. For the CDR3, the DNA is TGTGCCAGCGCCGCCCCCACCGGGGAGCTGTTTTTT. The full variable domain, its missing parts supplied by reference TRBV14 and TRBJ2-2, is EAGVTQFPSHSVIEKGQTVTLRCDPISGHDNLYWYRRVMGKEIKFLLHFVKESKQDESGMPNNRFLAERTGGTYSTLKVQPAELEDSGVYFCASAAPTGELFFGEGSRLTVL.

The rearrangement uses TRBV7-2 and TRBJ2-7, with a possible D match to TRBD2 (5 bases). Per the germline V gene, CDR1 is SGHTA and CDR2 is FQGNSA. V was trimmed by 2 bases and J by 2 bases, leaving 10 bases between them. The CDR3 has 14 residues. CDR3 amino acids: CASSLRLRAYEQYF. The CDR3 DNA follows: TGTGCCAGCAGCTTAAGATTGAGGGCCTACGAGCAGTACTTC.

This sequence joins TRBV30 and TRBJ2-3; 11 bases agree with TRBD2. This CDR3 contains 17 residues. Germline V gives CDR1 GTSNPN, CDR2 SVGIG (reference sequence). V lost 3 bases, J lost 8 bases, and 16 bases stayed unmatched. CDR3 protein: CAWSPLPGLAAPGTQYF. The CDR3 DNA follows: TGTGCCTGGAGCCCCCTTCCGGGACTAGCGGCCCCTGGTACGCAGTATTTT.

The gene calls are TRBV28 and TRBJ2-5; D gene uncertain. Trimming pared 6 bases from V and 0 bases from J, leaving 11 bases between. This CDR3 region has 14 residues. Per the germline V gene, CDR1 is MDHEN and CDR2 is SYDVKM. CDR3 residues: CASRPLIHQETQYF. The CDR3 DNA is TGTGCCAGCAGGCCACTCATACACCAAGAGACCCAGTACTTC.

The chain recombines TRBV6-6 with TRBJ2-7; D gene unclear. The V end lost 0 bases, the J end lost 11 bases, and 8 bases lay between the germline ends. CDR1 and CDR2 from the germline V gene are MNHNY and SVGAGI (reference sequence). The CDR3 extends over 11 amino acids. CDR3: CASSYSTEEYF. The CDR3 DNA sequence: TGTGCCAGCAGTTACTCAACAGAAGAGTACTTC.

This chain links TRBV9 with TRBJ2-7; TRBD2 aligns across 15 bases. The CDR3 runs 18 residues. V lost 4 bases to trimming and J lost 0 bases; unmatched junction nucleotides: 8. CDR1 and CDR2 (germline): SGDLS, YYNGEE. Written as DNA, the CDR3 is TGTGCCAGCAGCCCAGCGGGGACTAGCGGGGGGAGCTCCTACGAGCAGTACTTC. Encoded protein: CASSPAGTSGGSSYEQYF.

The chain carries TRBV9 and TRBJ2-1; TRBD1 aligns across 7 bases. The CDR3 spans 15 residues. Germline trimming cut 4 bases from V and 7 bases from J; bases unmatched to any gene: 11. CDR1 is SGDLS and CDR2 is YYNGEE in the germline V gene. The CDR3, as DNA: TGTGCCAGCAGCCCCCGGATCGACAGGGCAAATGAGCAGTTCTTC. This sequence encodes CASSPRIDRANEQFF.

CDR3 residues: CASSSSTDTQYF. CDR3 sequence (DNA): TGTGCCAGCAGCTCTAGCACAGATACGCAGTATTTT. The chain recombines TRBV5-4 with TRBJ2-3; D gene ambiguous. This CDR3 contains 12 residues. The V gene's germline CDR1 is SGHNT and CDR2 YYREEE (reference sequence). V was pared by 3 bases and J by 0 bases, with 2 bases between.

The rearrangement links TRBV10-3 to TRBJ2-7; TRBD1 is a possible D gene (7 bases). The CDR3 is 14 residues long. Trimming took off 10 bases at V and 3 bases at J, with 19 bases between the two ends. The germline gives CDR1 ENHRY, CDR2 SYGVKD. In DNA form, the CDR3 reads TGTGCCACCCTGACTCAGGGGGGATTCTACGAGCAGTACTTC. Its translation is CATLTQGGFYEQYF.

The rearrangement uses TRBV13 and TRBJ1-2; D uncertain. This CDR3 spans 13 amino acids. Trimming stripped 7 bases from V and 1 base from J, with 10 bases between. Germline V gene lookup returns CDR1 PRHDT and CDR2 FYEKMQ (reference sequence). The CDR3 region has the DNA TGTGCCAGCACCCTTGGGGTTAACTATGGCTACACCTTC. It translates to CASTLGVNYGYTF.

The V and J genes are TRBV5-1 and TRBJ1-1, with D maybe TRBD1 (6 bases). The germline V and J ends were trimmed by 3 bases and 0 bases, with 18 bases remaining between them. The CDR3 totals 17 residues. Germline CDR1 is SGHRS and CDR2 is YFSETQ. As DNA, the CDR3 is TGCGCCAGCAGCTCTTGGCCCGAGGGGGAAATGAACACTGAAGCTTTCTTT. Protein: CASSSWPEGEMNTEAFF.

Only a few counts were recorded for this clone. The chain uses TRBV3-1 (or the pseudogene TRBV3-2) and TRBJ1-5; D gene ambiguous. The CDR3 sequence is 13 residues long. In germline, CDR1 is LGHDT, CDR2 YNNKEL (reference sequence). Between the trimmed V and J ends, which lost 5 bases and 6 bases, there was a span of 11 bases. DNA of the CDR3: TGTGCCAGCAGCTCCAATCCGGGTCAGCCCCAGCATTTT. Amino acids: CASSSNPGQPQHF.

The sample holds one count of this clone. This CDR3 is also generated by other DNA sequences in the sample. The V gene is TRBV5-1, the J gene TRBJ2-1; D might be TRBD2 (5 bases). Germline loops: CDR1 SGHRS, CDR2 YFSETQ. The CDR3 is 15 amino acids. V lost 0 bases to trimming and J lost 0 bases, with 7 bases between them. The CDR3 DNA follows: TGCGCCAGCAGCTTGGATGGGAGCTCCTACAATGAGCAGTTCTTC. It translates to CASSLDGSSYNEQFF.

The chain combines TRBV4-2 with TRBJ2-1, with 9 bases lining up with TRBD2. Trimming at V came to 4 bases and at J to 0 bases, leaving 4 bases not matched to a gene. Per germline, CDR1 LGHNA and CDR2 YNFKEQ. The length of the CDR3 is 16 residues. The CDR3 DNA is TGTGCCAGCAGCCTTACGGGACTAGCCTCCTACAATGAGCAGTTCTTC. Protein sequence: CASSLTGLASYNEQFF.

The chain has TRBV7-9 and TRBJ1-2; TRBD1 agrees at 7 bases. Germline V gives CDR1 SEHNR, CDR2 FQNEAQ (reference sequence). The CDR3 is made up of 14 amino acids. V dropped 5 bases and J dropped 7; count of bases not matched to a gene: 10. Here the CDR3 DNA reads TGTGCCAGCAGCCCCGAGGGAGGGGGCAGTGGCTACACCTTC. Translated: CASSPEGGGSGYTF.